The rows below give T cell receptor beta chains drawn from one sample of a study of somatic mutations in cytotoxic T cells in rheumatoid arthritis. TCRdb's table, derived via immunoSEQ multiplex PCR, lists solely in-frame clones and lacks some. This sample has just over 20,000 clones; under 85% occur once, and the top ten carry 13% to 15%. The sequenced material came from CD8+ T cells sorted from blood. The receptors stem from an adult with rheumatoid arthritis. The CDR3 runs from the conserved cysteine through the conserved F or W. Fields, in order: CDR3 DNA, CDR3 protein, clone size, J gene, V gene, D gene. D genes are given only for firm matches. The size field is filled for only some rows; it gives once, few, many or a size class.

CDR3nt: TGTGCCAGTAGTCGGGGCCGCGGACAGGGTCATGGCTACACCTTC; CDR3aa: CASSRGRGQGHGYTF; abundance: .; j_gene: TRBJ1-2; v_gene: TRBV19; d_gene: TRBD1
CDR3nt: TGTGCCAGCAGCTTCGGGACAGGGGAAGGGCTCTTC; CDR3aa: CASSFGTGEGLF; abundance: .; j_gene: TRBJ2-1; v_gene: TRBV5-4; d_gene: TRBD1
CDR3nt: TGTGCCAGCAGCTTAACCGGTGGTTTCGACGAGCAGTACTTC; CDR3aa: CASSLTGGFDEQYF; abundance: once; j_gene: TRBJ2-7; v_gene: TRBV7-3; d_gene: .
CDR3nt: TGTGCCAGCAGTTTGGCTTGGAAAGAGACCCAGTACTTC; CDR3aa: CASSLAWKETQYF; abundance: .; j_gene: TRBJ2-5; v_gene: TRBV28; d_gene: .
CDR3nt: TGTGCCAGCAGCACGCCTGACAGGGGCTCTTCTGGAAACACCATATATTTT; CDR3aa: CASSTPDRGSSGNTIYF; abundance: .; j_gene: TRBJ1-3; v_gene: TRBV7-9; d_gene: TRBD1
CDR3nt: TGTGCCAGCAGCGCCGGACATAGCCTAAACACTGAAGCTTTCTTT; CDR3aa: CASSAGHSLNTEAFF; abundance: once; j_gene: TRBJ1-1; v_gene: TRBV5-6; d_gene: .
CDR3nt: TGTGCCAGCAGTGACGCCGCCGGGGGAGGGACTGAAGCTTTCTTT; CDR3aa: CASSDAAGGGTEAFF; abundance: few; j_gene: TRBJ1-1; v_gene: TRBV6-4; d_gene: .
CDR3nt: TGTGCCAGCAGCTTAACAGCCCCATCGCATCATGGCTACACCTTC; CDR3aa: CASSLTAPSHHGYTF; abundance: .; j_gene: TRBJ1-2; v_gene: TRBV7-3; d_gene: .
CDR3nt: TGTGCCAGCAGCTTAGGACAGGGAGCCACTGAAGCTTTCTTT; CDR3aa: CASSLGQGATEAFF; abundance: .; j_gene: TRBJ1-1; v_gene: TRBV7-8; d_gene: TRBD1
CDR3nt: TGCGCCAGCAGCCCGGGTGGTGAGCAGTTCTTC; CDR3aa: CASSPGGEQFF; abundance: .; j_gene: TRBJ2-1; v_gene: TRBV5-1; d_gene: .
CDR3nt: TGTGCCAGCAGCTTAGGACTGAACACTGAAGCTTTCTTT; CDR3aa: CASSLGLNTEAFF; abundance: .; j_gene: TRBJ1-1; v_gene: TRBV11-2; d_gene: .
CDR3nt: TGTGCCAGCAGTTCCGGGACACCGAACACCGGGGAGCTGTTTTTT; CDR3aa: CASSSGTPNTGELFF; abundance: once; j_gene: TRBJ2-2; v_gene: TRBV25-1; d_gene: .
CDR3nt: TGTGCCAGCAGCCTAGCGGGGGGCTCCCAAGAGACCCAGTACTTC; CDR3aa: CASSLAGGSQETQYF; abundance: .; j_gene: TRBJ2-5; v_gene: TRBV7-2; d_gene: TRBD2
CDR3nt: TGCGCCAGCAGCTTGGGGCAGGCCGCTAATGAAAAACTGTTTTTT; CDR3aa: CASSLGQAANEKLFF; abundance: .; j_gene: TRBJ1-4; v_gene: TRBV5-1; d_gene: .
CDR3nt: TGTGCCAGCAGCCCCCTCAGCGGAGCGGGGGTTCGAGATACGCAGTATTTT; CDR3aa: CASSPLSGAGVRDTQYF; abundance: .; j_gene: TRBJ2-3; v_gene: TRBV9; d_gene: TRBD2
CDR3nt: TGTGCCAGCAGAGAGACCGGGGAGCTGTTTTTT; CDR3aa: CASRETGELFF; abundance: .; j_gene: TRBJ2-2; v_gene: TRBV27; d_gene: .
CDR3nt: TGTGCCAGCTCAGGGGGATATAATTCACCCCTCCACTTT; CDR3aa: CASSGGYNSPLHF; abundance: .; j_gene: TRBJ1-6; v_gene: TRBV6-6; d_gene: TRBD1
CDR3nt: TGTGCCAGTAGTTTCCATAACTCCTACGAGCAGTACTTC; CDR3aa: CASSFHNSYEQYF; abundance: .; j_gene: TRBJ2-7; v_gene: TRBV19; d_gene: .
CDR3nt: TGTGCCAGCAGCCTCTTGGGCGGAGGTACGCAGTATTTT; CDR3aa: CASSLLGGGTQYF; abundance: .; j_gene: TRBJ2-3; v_gene: TRBV11-2; d_gene: .
CDR3nt: TGTGCCAGCAGCTTAGCCGGGAACACTGAAGCTTTCTTT; CDR3aa: CASSLAGNTEAFF; abundance: .; j_gene: TRBJ1-1; v_gene: TRBV7-9; d_gene: .
CDR3nt: TGTGCCACCCGGACTAGCGGCAGGACTGGGGCCAACGTCCTGACTTTC; CDR3aa: CATRTSGRTGANVLTF; abundance: .; j_gene: TRBJ2-6; v_gene: TRBV7-6; d_gene: TRBD2
CDR3nt: TGCGCCAGCAGCCAAGGGGACTTGTCCTACAATGAGCAGTTCTTC; CDR3aa: CASSQGDLSYNEQFF; abundance: .; j_gene: TRBJ2-1; v_gene: TRBV4-1; d_gene: .
CDR3nt: TGTGCCAGCAGCTTAGACCGGACTAGCGGGGGGAGGGATGAGCAGTTCTTC; CDR3aa: CASSLDRTSGGRDEQFF; abundance: .; j_gene: TRBJ2-1; v_gene: TRBV7-9; d_gene: TRBD2
CDR3nt: TGTGCGGGGGCGGGAGGAGAGACCCAGTACTTC; CDR3aa: CAGAGGETQYF; abundance: .; j_gene: TRBJ2-5; v_gene: TRBV7-9; d_gene: TRBD2
CDR3nt: TGTGCCAGCAGCTCCCACAGTACACTAGTCGGGACGTGGGGAGGTACAGATACGCAGTATTTT; CDR3aa: CASSSHSTLVGTWGGTDTQYF; abundance: .; j_gene: TRBJ2-3; v_gene: TRBV7-3; d_gene: .
CDR3nt: TGTGCCAGCAGTTACGGGGGTTTCCAACGAGAGACCCAGTACTTC; CDR3aa: CASSYGGFQRETQYF; abundance: .; j_gene: TRBJ2-5; v_gene: TRBV6-6; d_gene: .
CDR3nt: TGTGCCACCCAAGCAGGTGGTAGGGGTTATAGCAATCAGCCCCAGCATTTT; CDR3aa: CATQAGGRGYSNQPQHF; abundance: .; j_gene: TRBJ1-5; v_gene: TRBV28; d_gene: .
CDR3nt: TGTGCAAGTCGCTTCGATGGGCCTTATAGCAATCAGCCCCAGCATTTT; CDR3aa: CASRFDGPYSNQPQHF; abundance: .; j_gene: TRBJ1-5; v_gene: TRBV12-2; d_gene: .
CDR3nt: TGCGCCAGCAGCCAAGGCCCAGCGCTCGACTACGAGCAGTACTTC; CDR3aa: CASSQGPALDYEQYF; abundance: .; j_gene: TRBJ2-7; v_gene: TRBV4-1; d_gene: .
CDR3nt: TGTGCCACTCGACAGGGGGGGAACGGGGAGCTGTTTTTT; CDR3aa: CATRQGGNGELFF; abundance: .; j_gene: TRBJ2-2; v_gene: TRBV2; d_gene: TRBD1
CDR3nt: TGTGCCAGCAGCTCACCGGAAGGGACCTACGAGCAGTACTTC; CDR3aa: CASSSPEGTYEQYF; abundance: .; j_gene: TRBJ2-7; v_gene: TRBV7-6; d_gene: .
CDR3nt: TGCAGCGTGGGCGGACAGGGCCGGCCCGGGGAGCTGTTTTTT; CDR3aa: CSVGGQGRPGELFF; abundance: once; j_gene: TRBJ2-2; v_gene: TRBV29-1; d_gene: TRBD1
CDR3nt: TGTGCCAGCAGCCCAAGCGGGAGGGCGTACGAGCAGTACTTC; CDR3aa: CASSPSGRAYEQYF; abundance: .; j_gene: TRBJ2-7; v_gene: TRBV13; d_gene: TRBD2
CDR3nt: TGTGCCAGCAGCTTGAGGCCCCCCGGGGGGCAGTACTTC; CDR3aa: CASSLRPPGGQYF; abundance: .; j_gene: TRBJ2-5; v_gene: TRBV5-6; d_gene: TRBD2
CDR3nt: TGTGCCAGTAGTATAGTTTCCAGCAGCGAGCAGTACTTC; CDR3aa: CASSIVSSSEQYF; abundance: .; j_gene: TRBJ2-7; v_gene: TRBV19; d_gene: .
CDR3nt: TGTGCCAGCACCACTGAGGCGAGGGTCGGGGAAAAACTGTTTTTT; CDR3aa: CASTTEARVGEKLFF; abundance: .; j_gene: TRBJ1-4; v_gene: TRBV2; d_gene: .
CDR3nt: TGTGCCAGCAGCGAGGCACTAGCGTTGGCGAGCACCGGGGAGCTGTTTTTT; CDR3aa: CASSEALALASTGELFF; abundance: .; j_gene: TRBJ2-2; v_gene: TRBV9; d_gene: TRBD2
CDR3nt: TGTGCCAGCAGCACTAGCGGTTCACAAGAGACCCAGTACTTC; CDR3aa: CASSTSGSQETQYF; abundance: .; j_gene: TRBJ2-5; v_gene: TRBV9; d_gene: TRBD2
CDR3nt: TGTGCCAGCAAGCAGGGAAGTTCAGGGAGGACTGAAGCTTTCTTT; CDR3aa: CASKQGSSGRTEAFF; abundance: once; j_gene: TRBJ1-1; v_gene: TRBV6-5; d_gene: .
CDR3nt: TGTGCCAGCAGTTTTAGACAGAAACGTCCCCTCTACGAGCAGTACTTC; CDR3aa: CASSFRQKRPLYEQYF; abundance: .; j_gene: TRBJ2-7; v_gene: TRBV27; d_gene: .
CDR3nt: TGTGCCTGGAGCGGGGTCTTGCTATTCTTC; CDR3aa: CAWSGVLLFF; abundance: once; j_gene: TRBJ2-1; v_gene: TRBV30; d_gene: .
CDR3nt: TGTGCTAGCAGCTTATCCCCGATAGATACGCAGTATTTT; CDR3aa: CASSLSPIDTQYF; abundance: .; j_gene: TRBJ2-3; v_gene: TRBV7-7; d_gene: .
CDR3nt: TGTGCCAGCAGCTTCCTAGCGGGGGGGTACCAAGAGACCCAGTACTTC; CDR3aa: CASSFLAGGYQETQYF; abundance: .; j_gene: TRBJ2-5; v_gene: TRBV11-2; d_gene: TRBD2
CDR3nt: TGTGCCAGCAGCACCACTAACTATGGCTACACCTTC; CDR3aa: CASSTTNYGYTF; abundance: .; j_gene: TRBJ1-2; v_gene: TRBV5-6; d_gene: .